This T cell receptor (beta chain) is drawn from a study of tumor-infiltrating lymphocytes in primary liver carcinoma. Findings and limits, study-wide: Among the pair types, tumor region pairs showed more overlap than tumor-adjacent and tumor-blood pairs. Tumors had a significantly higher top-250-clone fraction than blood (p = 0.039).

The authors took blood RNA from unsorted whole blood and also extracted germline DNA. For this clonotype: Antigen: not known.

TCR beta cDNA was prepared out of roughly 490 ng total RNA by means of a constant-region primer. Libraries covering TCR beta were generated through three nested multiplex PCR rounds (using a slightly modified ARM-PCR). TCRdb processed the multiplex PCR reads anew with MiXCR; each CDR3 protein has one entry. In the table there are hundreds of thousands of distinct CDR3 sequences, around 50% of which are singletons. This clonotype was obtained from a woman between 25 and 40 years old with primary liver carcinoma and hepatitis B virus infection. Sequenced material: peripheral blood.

The CDR3 protein is CASSLVLAGPDTQYF. The DNA for the CDR3 is TGTGCCAGCAGCTTAGTGCTCGCGGGCCCAGATACGCAGTATTTT. V is TRBV7-9 and J is TRBJ2-3, with D tentatively TRBD2 (5 bases). Per the germline V gene, CDR1 is SEHNR and CDR2 is FQNEAQ (reference sequence). The length of the CDR3 is 15 residues. The germline V and J ends were trimmed by 1 base and 4 bases, with 12 bases remaining between them.